This TCR beta chain derives from a study of CD8 T cell repertoires and HIV-1 epitope variants. Study-level background: Twenty-five autologous and known Gag and Nef epitope variant peptides each stimulated T cells separately. Tested: three Gag epitope families, Nef HW9 and YT9.

Whole-study results and caveats: A handful of clonotypes recognized Nef KF9, one HW9, none TAALDMSHF. Six of nine antigen-specific clonotypes appeared cross-reactive to autologous or escape variants.

Clones were sequenced by immunoSEQ multiplex PCR, and TCRdb holds only the in-frame ones, with some missing. This sample has 4,600 or so clones, with 50% to 80% found just once. This clone appeared a few times. Its antigen is not known. The CDR3 spans 14 residues. The V and J ends lost 4 bases and 0 bases respectively, with 10 bases between them. Germline V gene data show CDR1 as SGHRS and CDR2 as YFSETQ. V is TRBV5-1 and J is TRBJ1-1, with D unclear. This receptor was identified in a male donor with HIV. Source material: cultured CD8+ T cells derived from PBMCs. CDR3 in DNA: TGCGCCAGCAGCCCGGACGGGGTGAACACTGAAGCTTTCTTT. As protein: CASSPDGVNTEAFF.